One TCR beta chain is described in this entry. The antigen is unknown. The data derive from a study of cytomegalovirus exposure and HLA in healthy donors. Study context: A preliminary data release comprised roughly 85 million unique TCRs obtained from HLA-typed donors.

Per the germline V gene, CDR1 is LGHNT and CDR2 is FRNRAP. The V gene end was trimmed by 0 bases and the J gene end by 5 bases; junction bases not matched to a gene: 10. The CDR3 runs 18 residues. Study-wide points: A further, later analysis showed that HLA-associated TCR beta chains (compared with equally common others) were more clonally expanded. When presence/absence was analysed, sequencing depth was taken to be roughly uniform across donors.

The primer mix had 60 Vbeta and 13 Jbeta primers. As processed by the authors: Unique TCR beta chains numbered about 80 million in a later analysis, with approximately 10 million shared. Libraries were prepared by immunoSEQ multiplex PCR; TCRdb keeps only in-frame clonotypes and omits some of them. V, J and clone size are taken as reported in that table, and D and trimming were inferred from the DNA itself. Of some 150,000 clones listed, roughly 80% were seen once; the top ten hold about 5%. The clonotype comes from a male donor in good health and CMV-seronegative. The rearrangement joins TRBV12-5 to TRBJ1-1; 12 bases match TRBD1. Sample: PBMCs. CDR3 region: CASGLVLGQGATRTEAFF. As DNA, the CDR3 is TGTGCTAGTGGTTTGGTACTGGGACAGGGGGCTACGAGAACTGAAGCTTTCTTT.